Shown below are 14 T cell receptor beta chains from a single sample sequenced in a study of blood T cell repertoires in COVID-19. Sequencing used immunoSEQ multiplex PCR; TCRdb keeps in-frame clones, though not all of them. Of around 49,000 clones in the sample, 80% to 95% are singletons; the top ten hold about 1%. The specimen sequenced was peripheral blood. These receptors originate from a man between 60 and 75 years old with COVID-19, enrolled during active disease.

The chain recombines TRBV6-5 with TRBJ1-6; TRBD1 matches at 7 bases. V lost 5 bases and J lost 10; bases outside the gene matches: 11. CDR3 length: 15 residues. Germline CDR1 is MNHEY and CDR2 is SVGAGI. The CDR3 region is CASSLKGARGSPLHF. The CDR3 DNA reads TGTGCCAGCAGTCTGAAGGGGGCGCGGGGCTCACCCCTCCACTTT.

The chain uses TRBV12-3 or TRBV12-4 and TRBJ1-2; D is undetermined. The V end lost 4 bases, the J end lost 9 bases, and 15 bases lay between the germline ends. This CDR3 spans 13 amino acids. For the CDR3, the DNA is TGTGCCAGCAGTTCCCCCTCGCGGGGAAGCTACACCTTC. Protein: CASSSPSRGSYTF.

The chain joins TRBV3-1 (or the pseudogene TRBV3-2) to TRBJ2-7; the D gene is possibly TRBD2 (6 bases). Germline V gene data show CDR1 as LGHDT and CDR2 as YNNKEL (reference sequence). Trimming took off 0 bases at V and 1 base at J, with 13 bases between the two ends. This CDR3 is built from 16 residues. In DNA form, the CDR3 reads TGTGCCAGCAGCCAAGAAGGAAGCGGGTTTTCCTACGAGCAGTACTTC. Amino acids: CASSQEGSGFSYEQYF.

The rearrangement joins TRBV4-3 to TRBJ1-2; D remains unclear. Trimming took 4 bases from V and 2 from J, leaving 17 bases between them. CDR1 is LGHNA, CDR2 YSLEER, per germline. This CDR3 region has 16 residues. CDR3 residues: CASSRAPTNRNYGYTF. CDR3 DNA sequence: TGCGCCAGCAGCCGAGCCCCGACCAACAGAAACTATGGCTACACCTTC.

The rearrangement links TRBV5-6 to TRBJ1-2, with TRBD1 matching 7 bases. Trimming cost V 4 bases and J 5 bases; bases outside gene matches: 14. CDR1 and CDR2 from the germline V gene are SGHDT and YYEEEE. The CDR3 loop spans 16 amino acids. In DNA form, the CDR3 reads TGTGCCAGCAGCATGGACAGGTACGATGCCGCGTATGGCTACACCTTC. This encodes CASSMDRYDAAYGYTF.

CDR3 DNA sequence: TGTGCCACCAGTGTGCAGGTCGATGAGCAGTTCTTC. Translation gives CATSVQVDEQFF. This chain links TRBV24-1 with TRBJ2-1; D not resolved. Trimming cost V 5 bases and J 8 bases, with 9 bases left between them. Germline CDR1 is KGHDR and CDR2 is SFDVKD. CDR3 length: 12 amino acids.

The chain is built from TRBV5-8 and TRBJ1-1; 8 positions agree with TRBD1. This CDR3 spans 17 amino acids. V trimming: 4 bases; J trimming: 3 bases; junction bases outside the gene matches: 14. The germline V gene has CDR1 SGHTS and CDR2 YDEGEE. CDR3 in amino acids: CASSTGRWTGMHTEAFF. CDR3 in DNA: TGTGCCAGCAGCACCGGGAGATGGACAGGGATGCACACTGAAGCTTTCTTT.

CDR3 in amino acids: CASSSVYEQYF. CDR3 DNA sequence: TGTGCCAGCAGTTCCGTTTACGAGCAGTACTTC. The gene calls are TRBV6-6 and TRBJ2-7, with D unresolved. Per germline, CDR1 MNHNY and CDR2 SVGAGI (reference sequence). The CDR3 covers 11 residues. V lost 4 bases to trimming and J lost 4 bases, with 5 bases between them.

The chain couples TRBV20-1 to TRBJ2-1, with TRBD2 matching 7 bases. Trimming cost V 3 bases and J 4 bases; bases outside gene matches: 6. From germline, CDR1 is DFQATT and CDR2 SNEGSKA (reference sequence). This CDR3 has 14 residues. CDR3 in amino acids: CSASRASGYNEQFF. The DNA for the CDR3 is TGCAGTGCTAGTAGGGCTAGCGGATACAATGAGCAGTTCTTC.

This sequence joins TRBV3-1 (or the pseudogene TRBV3-2) and TRBJ1-2; D is uncertain. The CDR3 is made up of 14 amino acids. The V gene lost 2 bases and the J gene lost 7 bases, with 14 bases spanning the gap. The V gene's germline CDR1 is LGHDT and CDR2 YNNKEL (reference sequence). The CDR3: CASSQFSGRGGYTF. CDR3 DNA sequence: TGTGCCAGCAGCCAATTTTCTGGCAGAGGTGGCTACACCTTC.

This clone was picked up one time. The rearrangement joins TRBV12-3 or TRBV12-4 to TRBJ1-2; D remains unclear. With 8 bases removed from V and 1 base from J, the gap between germline ends came to 8 bases. The CDR3 has 12 residues. CDR3 coding DNA: TGTGCCAGCCTAGGCCTTAACTATGGCTACACCTTC. Amino acids: CASLGLNYGYTF.

The chain recombines TRBV12-3 or TRBV12-4 with TRBJ1-2, with a tentative D call TRBD1 (5 bases). This CDR3 has 13 amino acids. Trimming pared 7 bases from V and 1 base from J, leaving 10 bases between. Here the CDR3 DNA reads TGTGCCAGCAACCTAGGGGTTAACTATGGCTACACCTTC. It specifies CASNLGVNYGYTF.

This clone was seen only a few times. The V call is TRBV10-1, the J call TRBJ2-6; D not certain. The CDR3 spans 17 residues. CDR1 is WNHNN, CDR2 SYGVQD, per germline (reference sequence). Between the trimmed V and J ends, which lost 0 bases and 0 bases, there was a span of 9 bases. In DNA form, the CDR3 reads TGCGCCAGCAGTGAGTCGAGTCCATACTCTGGGGCCAACGTCCTGACTTTC. Protein product: CASSESSPYSGANVLTF.

The genes are TRBV5-1 and TRBJ2-3; D call uncertain. CDR3 length: 13 residues. V lost 0 bases and J 0 bases, leaving 2 bases between the germline ends. Germline-derived CDR1 and CDR2 are SGHRS and YFSETQ. CDR3 amino acids: CASSLASTDTQYF. The DNA of the CDR3 is TGCGCCAGCAGCTTGGCTAGCACAGATACGCAGTATTTT.